This T cell receptor (beta chain) is from a study of T cells in Graves' hyperthyroidism and ophthalmopathy. The V gene end was trimmed by 6 bases and the J gene end by 8 bases; junction bases not matched to a gene: 5. The CDR3 is 12 amino acids. Researchers took RNA transcripts and amplified the TCR beta CDR3 regions from them. RT-PCR in the first round (using the HTBI primer set) targeted the TCR CDR3. TCRdb used MiXCR to reprocess the multiplex PCR reads, holding one entry per CDR3 protein. The table records 450,000 to 700,000 distinct CDR3 sequences, around 45% of them present only once. This clonotype was counted at least ten times.

Sequencing was carried out using peripheral blood or thyroid tissue (not recorded which). V gene TRBV12-3 or TRBV12-4 combines with J gene TRBJ1-1; 8 bases match TRBD1. The receptor was derived from an adult woman with Graves' disease, either hyperthyroidism or ophthalmopathy (not recorded which). CDR3 region: CASSPDRAEAFF. CDR3 DNA sequence: TGTGCCAGCAGCCCGGACAGGGCGGAAGCTTTCTTT.